This T cell receptor (beta chain) was captured in a study of blood T cell repertoires in COVID-19. Study information: Some COVID-19 samples were acute and others convalescent; all came from the United States, Italy and Spain. Nucleic acid was either cDNA or gDNA, and it came from T cells, B-cell-depleted T cells, or PBMCs.

J was trimmed by 5 bases and V by 0 bases; bases with no gene match: 5. CDR1 and CDR2 (germline): SGHRS, YFSETQ. The CDR3 sequence is 15 residues long. In the source study's methods: It was from reference gene primer amplification that nucleated cell counts were estimated. Profiled with immunoSEQ multiplex PCR; TCRdb holds only in-frame clones, not every one. V, J and clone size reflect that table, while D and trimming were determined from the DNA. The table shows tens of thousands of clones, with 82% occurring only once. This clone was recorded once. The J gene is TRBJ2-5, the V gene TRBV5-1; TRBD2 aligns across 9 bases. This TCR derives from a human donor in a cohort sampled during active COVID-19. The material sequenced was peripheral blood. CDR3 coding DNA: TGCGCCAGCAGCTTGGCCCCTAGCGGGGCGGAGACCCAGTACTTC. It specifies CASSLAPSGAETQYF.